Following are 26 T cell receptor beta chains from one sample sequenced in a study of CD8+CD57+ T cells in acquired aplastic anemia. The use of genomic DNA as template underpinned the TCR beta VDJ and CDR3 profiling. In TCRdb, the reads were re-called with MiXCR into one record per CDR3 protein. The data show 40,000 to 50,000 distinct CDR3 sequences, around 72% seen once. What was sequenced was sorted CD4+, CD8+, or CD8+CD57+ T cells (not recorded which) from PBMCs. These receptors were collected from a human donor in good health, serving as a control.

Notes on this clonotype: A much larger clone sits a single nucleotide away, making a read error possible. The rearrangement links TRBV13 to TRBJ2-3; 13 bases are a match to TRBD2. Germline V CDR1 and CDR2: PRHDT, FYEKMQ (reference sequence). The CDR3 is 14 residues long. The CDR3 spells CASGLAGVEDTQYF. The CDR3 nucleotides are TGCGCCAGCGGACTAGCGGGAGTGGAAGATACGCAGTATTTT.

This clonotype was counted a single time. The chain joins TRBV15 to TRBJ2-5; no clear D gene. Germline CDR1 and CDR2: LNHNV and YYDKDF (reference sequence). This CDR3 contains 12 residues. V lost 0 bases to trimming and J lost 4 bases, with 3 bases between them. CDR3 sequence: CATSRERETQYF. CDR3 sequence (DNA): TGTGCCACCAGCAGAGAAAGAGAGACCCAGTACTTC.

The rearrangement links TRBV5-5 to TRBJ2-7, with 10 bases fitting TRBD1. V shed 7 bases, J shed 6 bases, and the junction held 10 bases outside the gene matches. The CDR3 is made up of 14 amino acids. Germline values: CDR1 SGHKS, CDR2 YYEKEE (reference sequence). This CDR3 reads CASPVGTGVCEQYF. CDR3 DNA: TGTGCCAGCCCCGTGGGGACAGGGGTATGCGAGCAGTACTTC.

In its sample, this clonotype was seen many times. The rearrangement links TRBV27 to TRBJ2-5; perhaps TRBD1 as D (6 bases). V dropped 6 bases and J dropped 4 bases, with 15 bases sitting between them. The V gene's germline CDR1 is MNHEY and CDR2 SMNVEV (reference sequence). The CDR3 is 14 amino acids. CDR3: CASSSRGFGETQYF. DNA of the CDR3: TGTGCCAGCAGCTCCAGGGGATTTGGAGAGACCCAGTACTTC.

For this clonotype: The CDR3 end shows no conserved phenylalanine or tryptophan, and so a read error is likely. The chain couples TRBV7-8 to TRBJ2-1; 10 bases are a match to TRBD2. The germline V gene encodes CDR1 SGHVS and CDR2 FQNEAQ. Germline trimming cut 4 bases from V and 9 bases from J; bases unmatched to any gene: 3. This CDR3 comprises 13 residues. Here the CDR3 reads CASSYGLAVEQFL. The CDR3 nucleotides are TGTGCCAGCAGCTACGGACTAGCGGTTGAGCAGTTCCTC.

J is TRBJ1-3 and V is TRBV2; D ambiguous. The CDR3 extends over 15 amino acids. Trimming shortened V by 4 bases and J by 0 bases, and 10 bases separated the two germline ends. Germline-derived CDR1 and CDR2 are SNHLY and FYNNEI. CDR3 coding DNA: TGTGCCAGCAGTGTGGGCCTTTCCTCTGGAAACACCATATATTTT. It specifies CASSVGLSSGNTIYF. The variable domain in full, with the rest retrieved from reference TRBV2 and TRBJ1-3, is EPEVTQTPSHQVTQMGQEVILRCVPISNHLYFYWYRQILGQKVEFLVSFYNNEISEKSEIFDDQFSVERPDGSNFTLKIRSTKLEDSAMYFCASSVGLSSGNTIYFGEGSWLTVV.

On this clonotype itself: A junction end diverges from the germline sequence, so it may reflect a read error. The CDR3 nucleotides are TGTGCCACCACCACAGGGGAGGGTGGCCACACCTTC. Encoded protein: CATTTGEGGHTF. The chain couples TRBV19 to TRBJ1-2, with 7 bases fitting TRBD1. Per the germline V gene, CDR1 is LNHDA and CDR2 is SQIVND (reference sequence). The CDR3 is 12 residues long. Filled out from reference TRBV19 and TRBJ1-2, the complete variable domain reads DGGITQSPKYLFRKEGQNVTLSCEQNLNHDAMYWYRQDPGQGLRLIYYSQIVNDFQKGDIAEGYSVSREKKESFPLTVTSAQKNPTAFYLCATTTGEGGHTFGSGTRLTVV.

The chain is built from TRBV2 and TRBJ1-2, with D tentatively TRBD1 (6 bases). The CDR3 extends over 14 amino acids. The V gene's germline CDR1 is SNHLY and CDR2 FYNNEI. Trimming removed 0 bases from V and 6 bases from J, with 11 bases in between. CDR3 in amino acids: CASSEAGPGDGYTF. The CDR3 DNA sequence: TGTGCCAGCAGTGAAGCTGGGCCAGGGGATGGCTACACCTTC.

This clonotype has just a few counts. A junction end diverges from the germline sequence, so it may reflect a read error. V usage is TRBV10-3 and J usage is TRBJ2-5; 9 bases fit TRBD1. Germline CDR1 and CDR2: ENHRY and SYGVKD. The CDR3 is 17 amino acids. CDR3 loop: CASSVGQGLGSKETQYF. CDR3 nucleotides: TGTGCCAGCAGTGTCGGACAGGGGTTGGGTAGCAAGGAGACCCAGTACTTC.

The rearrangement joins TRBV29-1 to TRBJ1-1; D call uncertain. Trimming cost V 1 base and J 0 bases, with 6 bases left between them. The CDR3 sequence is 13 residues long. Germline CDR1 is SQVTM and CDR2 is ANQGSEA. The CDR3 DNA reads TGCAGCGTTGAAGCGACGGTGAACACTGAAGCTTTCTTT. Protein: CSVEATVNTEAFF.

This clonotype was seen a few times. CDR3 sequence: CAIEGQGPSGANVLTF. The CDR3 coding sequence is TGTGCCATCGAGGGACAGGGTCCTTCTGGGGCCAACGTCCTGACTTTC. This chain joins TRBV10-3 and TRBJ2-6, with 9 bases lining up with TRBD1. V lost 8 bases, J lost 1 base, and 6 bases stayed unmatched. The germline CDR1 and CDR2 sequences are ENHRY and SYGVKD. CDR3 length equals 16 residues.

J is TRBJ1-5 and V is TRBV10-3; no reliable D call. Looked up from germline, CDR1 is ENHRY and CDR2 is SYGVKD. This CDR3 is built from 14 residues. V lost 2 bases to trimming and J lost 7 bases, with 12 bases between them. The CDR3 loop is CAISEGREGQPQHF. CDR3 DNA: TGTGCCATCAGTGAGGGGAGGGAAGGACAGCCCCAGCATTTT.

To note about this clonotype: One junction end does not reproduce the germline sequence, and a read error may be involved. This chain connects TRBV7-3 to TRBJ2-2; D not certain. Germline CDR1 is SGHTA and CDR2 is FQGTGA. This CDR3 is built from 12 residues. CDR3 in amino acids: CASRQNTGELFF. For the CDR3, the DNA is TGCGCCAGCAGGCAGAACACCGGGGAGCTGTTTTTT.

Comments on this clonotype: Relative to the germline gene, one junction end is altered; a read error may explain this. This chain links TRBV20-1 with TRBJ1-5; 8 nucleotides match TRBD1. Germline V gene sequence: CDR1 DFQATT, CDR2 SNEGSKA (reference sequence). CDR3 length equals 15 residues. Here the CDR3 reads CSARTGHRSNQPQHF. The CDR3 DNA sequence: TGTAGTGCTAGGACAGGGCATAGGAGCAATCAGCCCCAGCATTTT.

The chain couples TRBV19 to TRBJ2-7; possibly TRBD1 for D (6 bases). V gave up 3 bases and J gave up 0 bases, with 12 bases separating them. The CDR3 has 15 residues. CDR1 is LNHDA, CDR2 SQIVND, per germline (reference sequence). The CDR3 spells CASSIAGTLSYEQYF. The CDR3 region has the DNA TGTGCCAGTAGTATTGCCGGGACACTCTCCTACGAGCAGTACTTC.

This clonotype was seen only once. This chain links TRBV6-8 with TRBJ2-7, with D unclear. The CDR3 is 13 amino acids. Germline V gene lookup returns CDR1 MNHGY and CDR2 SAAAGT. Trimming pared 5 bases from V and 5 bases from J, leaving 13 bases between. The CDR3 DNA is TGTGCCAGCAGTCTGCGCTGTGCCCACGAGCAGTACGTC. Protein: CASSLRCAHEQYV.

CDR3 nucleotides: TGTGCCAGCAGTGAACAGGGAGTCCTTGATTCACCCCTCCACTTT. It translates to CASSEQGVLDSPLHF. The rearrangement joins TRBV2 to TRBJ1-6, with a possible D match to TRBD1 (5 bases). The V end was cut by 2 bases, the J end by 8 bases, with 13 bases between. Germline V CDR1 and CDR2: SNHLY, FYNNEI. CDR3 length: 15 amino acids.

The chain links TRBV7-2 to TRBJ1-5; 7 bases line up with TRBD1. From germline, CDR1 is SGHTA and CDR2 FQGNSA. Trimming at V came to 5 bases and at J to 9 bases, leaving 13 bases not matched to a gene. The CDR3 length is 15 residues. The CDR3 DNA is TGTGCCAGCAGCCCCCCGACAGGGATATCGTCGCCCCAGCATTTT. Residues: CASSPPTGISSPQHF.

The chain carries TRBV19 and TRBJ2-5; 8 positions match TRBD1. Per germline, CDR1 LNHDA and CDR2 SQIVND (reference sequence). The length of the CDR3 is 16 residues. V dropped 1 base and J dropped 3; count of bases not matched to a gene: 7. The CDR3 sequence: CASSIGGAGGEETQYF. As DNA, the CDR3 is TGTGCCAGTAGTATAGGCGGGGCAGGGGGCGAAGAGACCCAGTACTTC.

This sequence joins TRBV10-3 and TRBJ2-7; 10 nucleotides align to TRBD1. The CDR3 consists of 16 residues. CDR1 is ENHRY, CDR2 SYGVKD, per germline. After removal of 3 bases from V and 6 bases from J, the junction contained 11 bases not matched to a gene. Written as DNA, the CDR3 is TGTGCCATCAGTGAATCACCGGGACAGGGGAGTTCCGAGCAGTACTTC. This encodes CAISESPGQGSSEQYF.

V gene TRBV24-1 combines with J gene TRBJ2-3; D ambiguous. V was shortened by 5 bases and J by 4 bases, with 9 bases between the two germline ends. Germline CDR1 and CDR2: KGHDR and SFDVKD. The CDR3 spans 13 residues. CDR3 sequence (DNA): TGTGCCACCAGTGGACAAGGGCCAGATACGCAGTATTTT. Amino acid sequence: CATSGQGPDTQYF.

The V gene is TRBV10-2, the J gene TRBJ2-1, with unresolved D. The CDR3 sequence is 17 residues long. Deletions cut 3 bases from V and 0 bases from J, with 15 bases between. Germline CDR1 is WSHSY and CDR2 is SAAADI. The CDR3 loop reads CASSDRPPFSSYNEQFF. The DNA for the CDR3 is TGCGCCAGCAGTGACCGTCCTCCCTTCAGCTCCTACAATGAGCAGTTCTTC.

The rearrangement joins TRBV15 to TRBJ2-7; TRBD1 agrees at 9 bases. CDR3 length equals 16 residues. Germline values: CDR1 LNHNV, CDR2 YYDKDF (reference sequence). The V and J ends lost 0 bases and 4 bases, in that order; junction bases with no gene match: 7. The CDR3 region has the DNA TGTGCCACCAGCAGAGATCTTGTTGGGACAGGGTACGAGCAGTACTTC. Translated: CATSRDLVGTGYEQYF.

The CDR3 is CATSREQGWNTIYF. CDR3 DNA: TGTGCCACCAGCAGAGAACAAGGTTGGAACACCATATATTTT. The V gene is TRBV15, the J gene TRBJ1-3; D unclear. This CDR3 is 14 amino acids long. Trimming stripped 0 bases from V and 7 bases from J, with 10 bases between. CDR1 and CDR2 from the germline V gene are LNHNV and YYDKDF (reference sequence).

The gene calls are TRBV2 and TRBJ2-2; D unresolved. V was cut by 8 bases and J by 3 bases, with 13 bases left in between. CDR3 length: 14 residues. Germline assignment: CDR1 SNHLY and CDR2 FYNNEI. The CDR3 protein is CASRRSPYTGELFF. CDR3 bases: TGTGCCAGCCGAAGGTCACCCTACACCGGGGAGCTGTTTTTT. Full variable domain (outside the CDR3, taken from reference TRBV2 and TRBJ2-2): EPEVTQTPSHQVTQMGQEVILRCVPISNHLYFYWYRQILGQKVEFLVSFYNNEISEKSEIFDDQFSVERPDGSNFTLKIRSTKLEDSAMYFCASRRSPYTGELFFGEGSRLTVL.

The rearrangement joins TRBV24-1 to TRBJ2-3, with D perhaps TRBD1 (6 bases). V shed 7 bases and J shed 3 bases, with 10 bases lying between them. CDR3 length: 13 amino acids. CDR1 KGHDR and CDR2 SFDVKD come from the germline V gene. The CDR3 region is CATRTGMTDTQYF. The CDR3, as DNA: TGTGCCACCAGAACAGGGATGACAGATACGCAGTATTTT.